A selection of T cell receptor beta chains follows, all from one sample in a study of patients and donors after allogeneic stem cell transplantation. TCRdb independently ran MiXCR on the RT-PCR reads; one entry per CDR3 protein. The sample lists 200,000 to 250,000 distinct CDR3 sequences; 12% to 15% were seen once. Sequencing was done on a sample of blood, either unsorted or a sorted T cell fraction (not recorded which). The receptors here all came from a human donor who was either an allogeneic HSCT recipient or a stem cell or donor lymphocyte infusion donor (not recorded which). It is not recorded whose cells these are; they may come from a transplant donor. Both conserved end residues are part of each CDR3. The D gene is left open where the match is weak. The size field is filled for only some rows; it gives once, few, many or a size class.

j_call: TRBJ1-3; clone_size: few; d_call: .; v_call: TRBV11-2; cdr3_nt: TGTGCCAGCAGCTTAACGGTCAGCCCGGCGAGAAACACCATATATTTT; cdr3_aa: CASSLTVSPARNTIYF
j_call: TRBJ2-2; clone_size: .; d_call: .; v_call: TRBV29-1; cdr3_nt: TGCAGCGTTGAAGATCAAGGCAGGGTGGCCGGGGAGCTGTTTTTT; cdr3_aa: CSVEDQGRVAGELFF
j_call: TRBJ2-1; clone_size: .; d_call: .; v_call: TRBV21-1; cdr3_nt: TGTGCCAGCAGCAAATGTAGCGACAGCTATCGGTTCGCCAATGAGCAGTTCTTC; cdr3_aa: CASSKCSDSYRFANEQFF
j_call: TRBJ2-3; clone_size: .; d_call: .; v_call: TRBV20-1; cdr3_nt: TGCAGTGCTAGAGTCCCGAGGGGCGCAGATACGCAGTATTTT; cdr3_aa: CSARVPRGADTQYF
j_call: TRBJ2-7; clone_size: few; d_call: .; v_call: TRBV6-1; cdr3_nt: TGTGCCAGCAGGTCTTCCCCGGGACCCTACGAGCAGTACTTC; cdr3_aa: CASRSSPGPYEQYF
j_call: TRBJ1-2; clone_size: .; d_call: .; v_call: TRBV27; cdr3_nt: TGTGCCAGCAGGATGACAGGAGCTAACTATGGCTACACCTTC; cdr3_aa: CASRMTGANYGYTF
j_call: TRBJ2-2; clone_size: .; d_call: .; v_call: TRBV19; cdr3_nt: TGTGCCAGTAGCGTTTCCACCGGGGAGCTGTTTTTT; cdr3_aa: CASSVSTGELFF
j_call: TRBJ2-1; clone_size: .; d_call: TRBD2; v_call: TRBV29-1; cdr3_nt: TGCAGCGTTGGGGCTAGCGGGAACAATGAGCAGTTCTTC; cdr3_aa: CSVGASGNNEQFF
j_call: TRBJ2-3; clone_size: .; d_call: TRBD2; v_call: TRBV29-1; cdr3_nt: TGCAGCGCCGGGGGGGGAGCTAGCACAGATACGCAGTATTTT; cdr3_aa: CSAGGGASTDTQYF
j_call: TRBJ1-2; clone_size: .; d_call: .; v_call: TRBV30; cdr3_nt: TGTGCCTGGAGCCCGGCCGGGGATGGCTACACCTTC; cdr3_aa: CAWSPAGDGYTF
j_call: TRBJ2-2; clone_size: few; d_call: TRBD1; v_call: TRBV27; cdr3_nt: TGTGCCAGCAAGCTCGGGGGACAGGGTTACACCGGGGAGCTGTTTTTT; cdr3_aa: CASKLGGQGYTGELFF
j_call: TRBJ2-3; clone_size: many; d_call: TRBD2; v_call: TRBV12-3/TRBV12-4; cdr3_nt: TGTGCCAGCAGTCTAGGGACTAGGGCAGATACGCAGTATTTT; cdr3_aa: CASSLGTRADTQYF
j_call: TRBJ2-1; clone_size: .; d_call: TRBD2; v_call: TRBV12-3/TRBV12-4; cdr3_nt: TGTGCCAGCAGTCGTTCGGCGGGAGGGCCTAACGAGCAGTTCTTC; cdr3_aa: CASSRSAGGPNEQFF
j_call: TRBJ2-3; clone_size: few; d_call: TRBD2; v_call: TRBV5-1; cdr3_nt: TGCGCCAGCAGACAAACCACTAGCGGCCTCACAGATACGCAGTATTTT; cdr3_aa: CASRQTTSGLTDTQYF
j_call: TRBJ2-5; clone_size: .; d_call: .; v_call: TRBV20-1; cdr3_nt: TGCAGTGCTGGGGTCCCGGGGGAGACCCAGTACTTC; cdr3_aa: CSAGVPGETQYF
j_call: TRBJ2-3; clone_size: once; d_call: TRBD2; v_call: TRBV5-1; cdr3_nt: TGCGCCAGCAGCTTGGAGCTCGGGGGGGGAACAGATACGCAGTATTTT; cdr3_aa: CASSLELGGGTDTQYF
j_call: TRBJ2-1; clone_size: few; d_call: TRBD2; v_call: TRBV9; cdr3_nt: TGTGCCAGCAGCGCCTTTAGCGGGGGCGGCTACAATGAGCAGTTCTTC; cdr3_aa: CASSAFSGGGYNEQFF
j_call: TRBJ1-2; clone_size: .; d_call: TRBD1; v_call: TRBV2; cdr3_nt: TGTGCCAGTGGGACAGCTTCAAACTATGGCTACACCTTC; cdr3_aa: CASGTASNYGYTF
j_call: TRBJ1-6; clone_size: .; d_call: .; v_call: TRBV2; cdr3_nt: TGTGCCAGCAGTTCGGCCTTACCGAAAAGCTCACCCCTCCACTTT; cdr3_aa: CASSSALPKSSPLHF
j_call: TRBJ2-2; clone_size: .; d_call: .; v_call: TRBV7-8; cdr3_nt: TGTGCCAGCAGCGCAGACAGCGCCGGGGAGCTGTTTTTT; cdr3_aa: CASSADSAGELFF
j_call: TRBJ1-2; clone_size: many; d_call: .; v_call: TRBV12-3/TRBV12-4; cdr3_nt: TGTGCCAGCAGGACAGTAGCGGATTATGGCTACACCTTC; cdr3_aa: CASRTVADYGYTF
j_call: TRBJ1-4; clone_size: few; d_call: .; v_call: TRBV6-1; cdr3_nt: TGTGCCAGCAGTCTTCGGGGGGCTCGGAATGAAAAACTGTTTTTT; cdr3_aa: CASSLRGARNEKLFF
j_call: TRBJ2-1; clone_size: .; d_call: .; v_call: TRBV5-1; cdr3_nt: TGCGCCAGCAGCCCGGCGGGGAAATTGGGAAATGAGCAGTTCTTC; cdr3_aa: CASSPAGKLGNEQFF
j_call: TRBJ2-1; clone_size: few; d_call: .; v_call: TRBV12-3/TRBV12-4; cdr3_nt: TGTGCCAGCAGTTTAGAGGGAAGCGCCTACAATGAGCAGTTCTTC; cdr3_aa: CASSLEGSAYNEQFF
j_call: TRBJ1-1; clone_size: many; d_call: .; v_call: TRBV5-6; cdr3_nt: TGTGCCAGCAGCTTGGAGGGGAGGGGACGGACTGAAGCTTTCTTT; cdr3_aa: CASSLEGRGRTEAFF
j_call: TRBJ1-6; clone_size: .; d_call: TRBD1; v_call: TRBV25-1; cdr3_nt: TGTGCCAGCAGTGCCTCGACAGGGGAAAATTCACCCCTCCACTTT; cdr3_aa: CASSASTGENSPLHF
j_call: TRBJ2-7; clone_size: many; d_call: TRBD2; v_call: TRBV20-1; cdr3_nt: TGCAGTGCTAGAGGTGGACTAGCGGGAGGGGTCTACGAGCAGTACTTC; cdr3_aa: CSARGGLAGGVYEQYF
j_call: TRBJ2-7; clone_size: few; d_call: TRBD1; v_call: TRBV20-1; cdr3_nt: TGCAGTGCTCCCTCGGACAGGGTGGACGAGCAGTACTTC; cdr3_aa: CSAPSDRVDEQYF
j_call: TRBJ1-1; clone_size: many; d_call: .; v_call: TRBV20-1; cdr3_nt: TGCAGTGCCCTAAACCCGAGGTCGGGTGGGATGAACACTGAAGCTTTCTTT; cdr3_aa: CSALNPRSGGMNTEAFF
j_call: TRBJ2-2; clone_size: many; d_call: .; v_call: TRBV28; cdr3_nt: TGTGCCAGCAGGGTTATTACCGGGGAGCTGTTTTTT; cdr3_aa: CASRVITGELFF
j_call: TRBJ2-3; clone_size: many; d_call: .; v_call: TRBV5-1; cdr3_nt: TGCGCCAGCAGCCTGGACTTTTTCACAGATACGCAGTATTTT; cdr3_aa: CASSLDFFTDTQYF
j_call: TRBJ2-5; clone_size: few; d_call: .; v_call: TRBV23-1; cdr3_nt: TGCGCCAGCAGTTGGGAGAGGGAGACCCAGTACTTC; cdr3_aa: CASSWERETQYF
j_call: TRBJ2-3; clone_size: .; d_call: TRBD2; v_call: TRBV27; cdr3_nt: TGTGGCAGCAGTTTCCTAGCGGGGGACTTCACAGATACGCAGTATTTT; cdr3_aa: CGSSFLAGDFTDTQYF
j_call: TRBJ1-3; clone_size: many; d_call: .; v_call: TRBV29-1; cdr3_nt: TGCAGCGTTGAAACCCAGAATGTCGGAAACACCATATATTTT; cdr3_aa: CSVETQNVGNTIYF
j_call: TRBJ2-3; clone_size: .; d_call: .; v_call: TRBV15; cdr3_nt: TGTGCCACCAGCAGAGATAGGGACCCAATGAGGGATACGCAGTATTTT; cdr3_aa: CATSRDRDPMRDTQYF
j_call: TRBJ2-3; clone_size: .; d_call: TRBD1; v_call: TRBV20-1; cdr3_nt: TGCAGTGCCGGGGACAGTGGAGATACGCAGTATTTT; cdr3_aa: CSAGDSGDTQYF
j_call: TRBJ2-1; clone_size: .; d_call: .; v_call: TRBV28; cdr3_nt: TGTGCCAGCAGGGCCTTAGGTAGCGGAGAGCAGTTCTTC; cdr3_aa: CASRALGSGEQFF
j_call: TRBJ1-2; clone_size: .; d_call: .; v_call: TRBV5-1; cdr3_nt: TGCGCCAGCAGCGGAGGGGATGGCTACACCTTC; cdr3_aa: CASSGGDGYTF
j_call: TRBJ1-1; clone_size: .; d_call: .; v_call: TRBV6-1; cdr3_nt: TGTGCCAGCAGAATACAGGGTAACACTGAAGCTTTCTTT; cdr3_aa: CASRIQGNTEAFF
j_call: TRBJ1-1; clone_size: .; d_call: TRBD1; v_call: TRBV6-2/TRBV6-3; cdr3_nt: TGTGCCAGCAGATATGACAGGGACGAAACTGAAGCTTTCTTT; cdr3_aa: CASRYDRDETEAFF
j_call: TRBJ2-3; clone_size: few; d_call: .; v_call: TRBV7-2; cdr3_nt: TGTGCCAGCAGCTTACGTGGGGCAGGGAGACTCACAGATACGCAGTATTTT; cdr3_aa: CASSLRGAGRLTDTQYF
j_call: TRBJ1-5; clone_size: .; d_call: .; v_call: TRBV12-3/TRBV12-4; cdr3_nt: TGTGCCAGCAGTTTTGGTGAGAGTCAGCCCCAGCATTTT; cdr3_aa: CASSFGESQPQHF
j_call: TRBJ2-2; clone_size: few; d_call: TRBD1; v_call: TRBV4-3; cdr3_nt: TGCGCCAGCAGCCAAGTAAACAGGGGTTCCACCGGGGAGCTGTTTTTT; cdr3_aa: CASSQVNRGSTGELFF
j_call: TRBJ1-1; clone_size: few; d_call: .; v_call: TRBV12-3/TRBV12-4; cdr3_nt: TGTGCCAGCAGTTTTATAAACACTGAAGCTTTCTTT; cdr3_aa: CASSFINTEAFF
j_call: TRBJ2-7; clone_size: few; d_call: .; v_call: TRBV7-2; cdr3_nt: TGTGCCAGCAGCTTAGGGGGGTACATGGGGGAGCAGTACTTC; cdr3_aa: CASSLGGYMGEQYF
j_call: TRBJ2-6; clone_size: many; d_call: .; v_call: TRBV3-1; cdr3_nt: TGTGCCAGCAGCCAAAGGGCTGGGGCCAACGTCCTGACTTTC; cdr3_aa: CASSQRAGANVLTF
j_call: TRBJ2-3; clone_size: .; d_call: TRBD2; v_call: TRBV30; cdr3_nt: TGTGCCTGGAGTATAACTAGCGGCACAGATACGCAGTATTTT; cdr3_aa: CAWSITSGTDTQYF
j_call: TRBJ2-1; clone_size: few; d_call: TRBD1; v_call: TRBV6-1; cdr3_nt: TGTGCCAGCACCCTGGACAGGTTAAATGAGCAGTTCTTC; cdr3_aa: CASTLDRLNEQFF
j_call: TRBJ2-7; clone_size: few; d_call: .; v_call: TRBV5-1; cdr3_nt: TGCGCCAGCAGAGACCCCCAGGGGAATACCTACGAGCAGTACTTC; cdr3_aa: CASRDPQGNTYEQYF
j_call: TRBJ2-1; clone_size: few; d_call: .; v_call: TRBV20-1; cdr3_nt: TGCAGTGCTAGGCCGGGAAGTTTGGGTGAGCAGTTCTTC; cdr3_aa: CSARPGSLGEQFF
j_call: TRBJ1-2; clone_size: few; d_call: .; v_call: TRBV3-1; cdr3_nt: TGTGCCAGCAGCCAAGACATACGCTATGGCTACACCTTC; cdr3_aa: CASSQDIRYGYTF
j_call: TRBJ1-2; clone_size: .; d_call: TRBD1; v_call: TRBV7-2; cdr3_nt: TGTGCCAGCAGACAGGGGGCCCTCTATGGCTACACCTTC; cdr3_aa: CASRQGALYGYTF
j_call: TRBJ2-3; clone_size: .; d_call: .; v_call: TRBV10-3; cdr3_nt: TGTGCCATCAGTGAGTCGGGGATCGGCGGGGCGGATACGCAGTATTTT; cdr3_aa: CAISESGIGGADTQYF
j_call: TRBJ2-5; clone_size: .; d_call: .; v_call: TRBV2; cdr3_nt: TGTGCCAGCAGTGGTTACCAAGAGACCCAGTACTTC; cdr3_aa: CASSGYQETQYF
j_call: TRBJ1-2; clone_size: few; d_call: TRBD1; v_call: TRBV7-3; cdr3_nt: TGTGCCAGCAGCTCAAGACTTGGCCTGGGACAGGGAAAGTATGGCTACACCTTC; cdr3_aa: CASSSRLGLGQGKYGYTF
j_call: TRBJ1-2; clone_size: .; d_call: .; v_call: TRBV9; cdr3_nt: TGTGCCAGCAGCGTAGACCTGGGAGCTAACTATGGCTACACCTTC; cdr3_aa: CASSVDLGANYGYTF
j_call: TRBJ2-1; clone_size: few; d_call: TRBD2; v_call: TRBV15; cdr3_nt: TGTGCCACCAGCACCTTAGCGGGAGATTACAATGAGCAGTTCTTC; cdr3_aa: CATSTLAGDYNEQFF
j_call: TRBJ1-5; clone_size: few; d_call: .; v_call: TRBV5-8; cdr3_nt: TGTGCCAGCAGGAGGGTTCAGCCCCAGCATTTT; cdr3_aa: CASRRVQPQHF
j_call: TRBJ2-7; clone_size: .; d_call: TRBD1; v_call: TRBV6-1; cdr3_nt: TGTGCCAGCAGTGCGGGACAGGGGGCTTCCTACGAGCAGTACTTC; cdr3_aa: CASSAGQGASYEQYF
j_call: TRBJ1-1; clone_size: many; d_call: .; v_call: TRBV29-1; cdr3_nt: TGCAGCGTTGAAGTGACTGGCATGAACACTGAAGCTTTCTTT; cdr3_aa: CSVEVTGMNTEAFF